This T cell receptor (beta chain) was recovered during a study of CD4 T cells in relation to SARS-CoV-2 and coronaviruses. Per the germline V gene, CDR1 is MNHEY and CDR2 is SVGEGT. The CDR3 is made up of 15 amino acids. V lost 2 bases, J lost 0 bases, and 9 bases lay in between. Repertoires were generated with immunoSEQ multiplex PCR, while TCRdb's copy carries only in-frame clones and drops some. The sample contains 35,000 to 40,000 clones, around 87% of which appear only once. Material: memory CD4+ T cells from PBMCs. This chain joins TRBV6-2 or TRBV6-3 and TRBJ2-3; the D is unclear. This TCR was sampled from an adult with COVID-19. The CDR3 is CASSYNKDSTDTQYF. Here the CDR3 DNA reads TGTGCCAGCAGTTACAATAAGGATAGCACAGATACGCAGTATTTT.